This T cell receptor beta chain emerged from a study of naive and memory T cell subsets. This clonotype was found many times. Its antigen is not identified. An equimolar mix of two oligonucleotides served as the beta constant-region primer for TRBC1 and TRBC2. Nested alpha and beta constant-region primers with the SP2 primer drove four PCR rounds on ligated cDNA. TCRdb recomputed calls from the UMI-ligation and nested PCR reads with MiXCR, one row per CDR3 protein. Among approximately 85,000 distinct CDR3 sequences listed, 5.5% to 8.5% were seen once. The study, taken as a whole, reports: Diversity fell and Gini index rose from naive through CM, EM, EMRA. Between naive and memory subsets, TCR abundance power law exponents differed. TCR counts from RNA may reflect activation-linked expression changes.

There are 14 residues in the CDR3. CDR1 is DFQATT, CDR2 SNEGSKA, per germline (reference sequence). V was cut by 0 bases and J by 5 bases, with 14 bases left in between. This TCR came from a human donor in good health. The chain links TRBV20-1 to TRBJ2-7, with D perhaps matching TRBD2 (6 bases). The sample taken for sequencing was central memory CD4+ T cells from blood. The CDR3 spells CSARDLRWGDEQYF. The CDR3 bases are TGCAGTGCTAGAGATCTGAGGTGGGGGGACGAGCAGTACTTC.